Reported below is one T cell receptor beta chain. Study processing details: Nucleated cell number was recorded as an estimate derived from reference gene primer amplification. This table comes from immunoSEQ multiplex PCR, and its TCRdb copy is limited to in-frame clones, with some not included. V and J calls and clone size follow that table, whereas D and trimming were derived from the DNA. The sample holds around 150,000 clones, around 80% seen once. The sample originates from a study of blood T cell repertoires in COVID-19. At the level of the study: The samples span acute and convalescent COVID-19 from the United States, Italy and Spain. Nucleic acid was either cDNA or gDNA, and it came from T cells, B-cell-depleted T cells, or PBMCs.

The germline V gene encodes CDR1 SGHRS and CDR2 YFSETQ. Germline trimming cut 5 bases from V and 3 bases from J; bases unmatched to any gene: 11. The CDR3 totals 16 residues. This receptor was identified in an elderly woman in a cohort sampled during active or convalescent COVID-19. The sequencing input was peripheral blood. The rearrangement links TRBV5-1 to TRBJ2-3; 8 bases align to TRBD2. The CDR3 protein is CASSERGGRTTDTQYF. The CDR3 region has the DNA TGCGCCAGCAGTGAACGGGGGGGCCGGACTACAGATACGCAGTATTTT.